This T cell receptor (beta chain) is from a study of blood T cell repertoires in COVID-19. Study at large: Sites across the United States, Italy and Spain contributed samples from acute and convalescent COVID-19.

The method was immunoSEQ multiplex PCR; TCRdb's version includes in-frame clones alone and lacks a portion of them. The table has tens of thousands of clones, over 75% seen once; the top ten hold roughly 5%. Between the trimmed V and J ends, which lost 4 bases and 5 bases, there was a span of 14 bases. There are 14 residues in the CDR3. CDR1 is LNHDA, CDR2 SQIVND, per germline (reference sequence). The sequencing input was peripheral blood. This TCR was sampled from a man between 50 and 59 years old with active COVID-19. This chain uses TRBV19 with TRBJ1-2; perhaps TRBD1 as D (6 bases). The CDR3: CASSRDPQGYGYTF. As DNA, the CDR3 is TGTGCCAGTAGTAGGGATCCACAGGGTTATGGCTACACCTTC.